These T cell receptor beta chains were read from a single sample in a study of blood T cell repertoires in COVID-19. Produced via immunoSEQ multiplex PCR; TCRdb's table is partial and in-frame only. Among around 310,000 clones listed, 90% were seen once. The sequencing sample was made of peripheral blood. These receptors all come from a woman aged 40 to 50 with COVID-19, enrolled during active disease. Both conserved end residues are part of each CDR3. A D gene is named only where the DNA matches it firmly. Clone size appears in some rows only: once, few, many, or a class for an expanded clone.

DNA: TGTGCCACAAAAGCACCGGGACAGGCCTATGGCTACACCTTC; CDR3: CATKAPGQAYGYTF; D: TRBD1; V: TRBV19; size: NA; J: TRBJ1-2
DNA: TGTGCCAGTACACTCGACAGGGCGCGGGGCTACACCTTC; CDR3: CASTLDRARGYTF; D: TRBD1; V: TRBV19; size: few; J: TRBJ1-2
DNA: TGTGCCAGCAGCTTGGTCCCCGGGGTCCAAGAGACCCAGTACTTC; CDR3: CASSLVPGVQETQYF; D: NA; V: TRBV5-6; size: NA; J: TRBJ2-5
DNA: TGTGCCAGCAGCTTAGTAGAAGAGACCCAGTACTTC; CDR3: CASSLVEETQYF; D: NA; V: TRBV7-2; size: once; J: TRBJ2-5
DNA: TGTGCCAGCAGCCCCCACCTACAGGGATATAATTCACCCCTCCACTTT; CDR3: CASSPHLQGYNSPLHF; D: NA; V: TRBV28; size: NA; J: TRBJ1-6
DNA: TGTGCCAGCAGTTACGGGACATTCTCTGGAAACACCATATATTTT; CDR3: CASSYGTFSGNTIYF; D: NA; V: TRBV6-2/TRBV6-3; size: NA; J: TRBJ1-3
DNA: TGTGCCAGCAGTTTAAGGCGGCTAAATGAGCAGTTCTTC; CDR3: CASSLRRLNEQFF; D: NA; V: TRBV12-3/TRBV12-4; size: NA; J: TRBJ2-1
DNA: TGTGCCAGCAGGCACGGACAGGTCACTGAAGCTTTCTTT; CDR3: CASRHGQVTEAFF; D: TRBD1; V: TRBV12-3/TRBV12-4; size: NA; J: TRBJ1-1
DNA: TGTGCCAGCAGTCTACAGGGTAATCAGCCCCAGCATTTT; CDR3: CASSLQGNQPQHF; D: NA; V: TRBV6-2/TRBV6-3; size: once; J: TRBJ1-5
DNA: TGTGCCAGCTCACCGCTGCGACAGGGTCGTGAGACCCAGTACTTC; CDR3: CASSPLRQGRETQYF; D: TRBD1; V: TRBV18; size: NA; J: TRBJ2-5
DNA: TGCAGCGCCAGGCTCTCCTACGAGCAGTACTTC; CDR3: CSARLSYEQYF; D: NA; V: TRBV29-1; size: NA; J: TRBJ2-7
DNA: TGCGCCAGCAGCTGGACCCCAGGCAGGGACTACGAGCAGTACTTC; CDR3: CASSWTPGRDYEQYF; D: NA; V: TRBV5-1; size: NA; J: TRBJ2-7
DNA: TGTGCCAGCAGTCCTATAGCGGGGGCGGTGTATGAGCAGTTCTTC; CDR3: CASSPIAGAVYEQFF; D: TRBD2; V: TRBV27; size: NA; J: TRBJ2-1
DNA: TGTGCCACCAGTGATTCCGTAGCGGGAGCGCACAATGAGCAGTTCTTC; CDR3: CATSDSVAGAHNEQFF; D: TRBD2; V: TRBV24-1; size: NA; J: TRBJ2-1
DNA: TGCGCCAGCAGCCAAAAGACTAGCGGTTTTAGCTCCTACAATGAGCAGTTCTTC; CDR3: CASSQKTSGFSSYNEQFF; D: TRBD2; V: TRBV4-3; size: NA; J: TRBJ2-1
DNA: TGCAGCGTCTCCCACCCCCGGGGCACTGAAGCTTTCTTT; CDR3: CSVSHPRGTEAFF; D: NA; V: TRBV29-1; size: few; J: TRBJ1-1
DNA: TGCGCCAGCAGCCAATCCGGACAGGGGGTAGTATTTGGGCCCCTCCACTTT; CDR3: CASSQSGQGVVFGPLHF; D: TRBD1; V: TRBV4-1; size: NA; J: TRBJ1-6
DNA: TGTGCCAGCAGCTTTTACAGGGGTTCGGCCCAGCATTTT; CDR3: CASSFYRGSAQHF; D: TRBD1; V: TRBV5-6; size: NA; J: TRBJ1-5
DNA: TGTGCCAGCAGCCAAGGGAGGCTAGCGGGGGGTGAGCAGTACTTC; CDR3: CASSQGRLAGGEQYF; D: TRBD2; V: TRBV3-1/TRBV3-2; size: NA; J: TRBJ2-7
DNA: TGTGCCAGCAGCGAACAGGGGGATAGGGTAGCTTTCTTT; CDR3: CASSEQGDRVAFF; D: TRBD1; V: TRBV9; size: few; J: TRBJ1-1
DNA: TGTGCCAGCTCACCACCGGGACAGGCTAATGAAAAACTGTTTTTT; CDR3: CASSPPGQANEKLFF; D: TRBD1; V: TRBV18; size: once; J: TRBJ1-4
DNA: TGCGCCAGCAGCCCGCAACAGGTACACACTGAAGCTTTCTTT; CDR3: CASSPQQVHTEAFF; D: NA; V: TRBV5-1; size: NA; J: TRBJ1-1
DNA: TGTGCCAGCAGCTTAGGATCACAGGGCCCCACTGAAGCTTTCTTT; CDR3: CASSLGSQGPTEAFF; D: NA; V: TRBV5-8; size: NA; J: TRBJ1-1
DNA: TGTGCCAGCAGCCAAGTAGCTGAACCTGGAAACACCATATATTTT; CDR3: CASSQVAEPGNTIYF; D: NA; V: TRBV3-1/TRBV3-2; size: NA; J: TRBJ1-3
DNA: TGTGCCAGCAGCCAGGCAACAGATACGCAGTATTTT; CDR3: CASSQATDTQYF; D: NA; V: TRBV7-2; size: NA; J: TRBJ2-3
DNA: TGCAGTGCTAGTGACTTTCGGAACACTGAAGCTTTCTTT; CDR3: CSASDFRNTEAFF; D: NA; V: TRBV20-1; size: NA; J: TRBJ1-1
DNA: TGTGCCAGTAGTATTCGGACAGGGGAAGGCACCGGGGAGCTGTTTTTT; CDR3: CASSIRTGEGTGELFF; D: TRBD1; V: TRBV19; size: NA; J: TRBJ2-2
DNA: TGTGCCAGCTCACCCCTGACAGTTAACACCGGGGAGCTGTTTTTT; CDR3: CASSPLTVNTGELFF; D: NA; V: TRBV18; size: NA; J: TRBJ2-2
DNA: TGTGCCAGCAGCCCCTCGAGTCTTCACGGTGGCTACACCTTC; CDR3: CASSPSSLHGGYTF; D: NA; V: TRBV9; size: once; J: TRBJ1-2
DNA: TGTGCCAGCAGCCAAGAACAGGGGGCGGGAGGCTACACCTTC; CDR3: CASSQEQGAGGYTF; D: TRBD1; V: TRBV4-2; size: NA; J: TRBJ1-2
DNA: TGTGCCTGGAGTGTCGCGTCCGGAAACACCATATATTTT; CDR3: CAWSVASGNTIYF; D: NA; V: TRBV30; size: NA; J: TRBJ1-3
DNA: TGTGCCATCAGTGATGAGGGCAGGCCCTTCATGCCGAACACCGGGGAGCTGTTTTTT; CDR3: CAISDEGRPFMPNTGELFF; D: NA; V: TRBV10-3; size: once; J: TRBJ2-2
DNA: TGTGCCAGCAGCCGGGGACTAGCGGGGACAGATACGCAGTATTTT; CDR3: CASSRGLAGTDTQYF; D: TRBD2; V: TRBV5-4; size: NA; J: TRBJ2-3
DNA: TGCGCCAGCAGTGAGTCAGGGACAGGGGGCTATGGCTACACCTTC; CDR3: CASSESGTGGYGYTF; D: TRBD1; V: TRBV10-2; size: NA; J: TRBJ1-2
DNA: TGTGCCAGCAAGGAGACGGGCACTGAAGCTTTCTTT; CDR3: CASKETGTEAFF; D: NA; V: TRBV28; size: NA; J: TRBJ1-1
DNA: TGTGCCAGCAGTACTCCGGGACACCGGACTAGCGGGAAGGTAAATGAGCAGTTCTTC; CDR3: CASSTPGHRTSGKVNEQFF; D: TRBD2; V: TRBV5-6; size: NA; J: TRBJ2-1
DNA: TGTGCCAGCTCACCATCGAACAGGGTAACCTACAATGAGCAGTTCTTC; CDR3: CASSPSNRVTYNEQFF; D: NA; V: TRBV18; size: NA; J: TRBJ2-1
DNA: TGTGCCAGCAAGACAGGGGGAGAAACCGGGGAGCTGTTTTTT; CDR3: CASKTGGETGELFF; D: TRBD1; V: TRBV7-9; size: NA; J: TRBJ2-2
DNA: TGTGCCAGCAGTGAGGAGCGGGCCTTAGAGACCCAGTACTTC; CDR3: CASSEERALETQYF; D: NA; V: TRBV2; size: few; J: TRBJ2-5
DNA: TGTGCCAGCAGTTTCCCGACTTCAGGGTCTGAGCAGTACTTC; CDR3: CASSFPTSGSEQYF; D: NA; V: TRBV27; size: NA; J: TRBJ2-7
DNA: TGTGCCAGCAGTAACCGACTCTCCTACGAGCAGTACTTC; CDR3: CASSNRLSYEQYF; D: NA; V: TRBV6-6; size: NA; J: TRBJ2-7
DNA: TGCAGTGCTAGTTGGTTCGGACAGGCTAGCACAGATACGCAGTATTTT; CDR3: CSASWFGQASTDTQYF; D: TRBD1; V: TRBV20-1; size: NA; J: TRBJ2-3
DNA: TGTGCCAGCTCACCGAATCAGGGTTGGGAAAAACTGTTTTTT; CDR3: CASSPNQGWEKLFF; D: NA; V: TRBV18; size: few; J: TRBJ1-4
DNA: TGTGCCAGCTCACCCCCGGGTAACTATGGCTACACCTTC; CDR3: CASSPPGNYGYTF; D: NA; V: TRBV18; size: NA; J: TRBJ1-2
DNA: TGCAGCGTCCCGGACAGGGTGGCGGGGTCGGATACGCAGTATTTT; CDR3: CSVPDRVAGSDTQYF; D: TRBD1; V: TRBV29-1; size: NA; J: TRBJ2-3
DNA: TGTGCCAGCTCCTTTTCGAGCTCCTACGAGCAGTACTTC; CDR3: CASSFSSSYEQYF; D: NA; V: TRBV12-3/TRBV12-4; size: NA; J: TRBJ2-7
DNA: TGTGCCAGCAGCTTACCCCGCGGGCCCAGCCCCGGGGAGCTGTTTTTT; CDR3: CASSLPRGPSPGELFF; D: NA; V: TRBV7-2; size: NA; J: TRBJ2-2
DNA: TGTGCCAGCAGCTTAAGGGGTCCCTCTGGGGCCAACGTCCTGACTTTC; CDR3: CASSLRGPSGANVLTF; D: NA; V: TRBV13; size: NA; J: TRBJ2-6
DNA: TGTGCCAGCAGTGAGGGACGGGAGGGGAAAGAGACCCAGTACTTC; CDR3: CASSEGREGKETQYF; D: TRBD2; V: TRBV2; size: NA; J: TRBJ2-5
DNA: TGTGCCAGCAGTTTTCGCAGGGCCGGTGGCTACACCTTC; CDR3: CASSFRRAGGYTF; D: NA; V: TRBV12-3/TRBV12-4; size: NA; J: TRBJ1-2
DNA: TGTGCCAGCAGCAAAGAATGGGCGGGAGCCCCAGATACGCAGTATTTT; CDR3: CASSKEWAGAPDTQYF; D: NA; V: TRBV21-1; size: NA; J: TRBJ2-3
DNA: TGTGCCAGCAGCGTAGCGGGAGGGCCCGATGAGCAGTTCTTC; CDR3: CASSVAGGPDEQFF; D: TRBD2; V: TRBV27; size: NA; J: TRBJ2-1
DNA: TGTGCCAGCAGCCTACTGGAGACCCAGTACTTC; CDR3: CASSLLETQYF; D: NA; V: TRBV5-5; size: NA; J: TRBJ2-5
DNA: TGTGCCAGCTCGCAGGACAGCCCCACGTACAATGAGCAGTTCTTC; CDR3: CASSQDSPTYNEQFF; D: NA; V: TRBV27; size: NA; J: TRBJ2-1